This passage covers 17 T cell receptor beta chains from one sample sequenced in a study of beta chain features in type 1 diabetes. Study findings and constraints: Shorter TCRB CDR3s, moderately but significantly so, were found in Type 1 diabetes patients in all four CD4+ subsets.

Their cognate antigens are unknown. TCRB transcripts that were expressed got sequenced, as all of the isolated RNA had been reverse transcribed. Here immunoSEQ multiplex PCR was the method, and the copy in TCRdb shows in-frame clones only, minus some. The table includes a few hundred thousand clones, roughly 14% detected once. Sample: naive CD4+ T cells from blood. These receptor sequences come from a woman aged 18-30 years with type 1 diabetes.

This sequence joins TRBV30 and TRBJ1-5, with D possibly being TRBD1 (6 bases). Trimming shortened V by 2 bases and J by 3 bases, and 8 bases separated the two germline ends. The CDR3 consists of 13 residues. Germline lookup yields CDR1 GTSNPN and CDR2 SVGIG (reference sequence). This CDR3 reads CAWSWTVNQPQHF. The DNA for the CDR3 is TGTGCCTGGAGTTGGACAGTCAATCAGCCCCAGCATTTT.

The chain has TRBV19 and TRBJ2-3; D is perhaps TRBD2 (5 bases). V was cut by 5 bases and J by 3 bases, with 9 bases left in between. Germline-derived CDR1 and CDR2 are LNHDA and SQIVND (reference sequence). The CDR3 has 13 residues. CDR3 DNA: TGTGCCAGTAGTGGACCGGGGACAGATACGCAGTATTTT. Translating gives CASSGPGTDTQYF.

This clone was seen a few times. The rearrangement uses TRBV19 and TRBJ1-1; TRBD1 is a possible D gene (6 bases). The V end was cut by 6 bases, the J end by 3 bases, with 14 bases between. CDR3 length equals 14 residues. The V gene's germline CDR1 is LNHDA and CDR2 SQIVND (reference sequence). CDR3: CASRTGGLDTEAFF. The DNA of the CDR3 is TGTGCCAGTAGGACGGGGGGGCTTGACACTGAAGCTTTCTTT.

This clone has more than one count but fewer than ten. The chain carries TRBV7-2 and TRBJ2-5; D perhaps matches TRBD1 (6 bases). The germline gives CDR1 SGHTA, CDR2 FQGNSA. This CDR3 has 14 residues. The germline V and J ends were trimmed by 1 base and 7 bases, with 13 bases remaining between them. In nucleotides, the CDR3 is TGTGCCAGCAGCTTAGAAGGGGGACCACGGACCCAGTACTTC. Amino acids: CASSLEGGPRTQYF.

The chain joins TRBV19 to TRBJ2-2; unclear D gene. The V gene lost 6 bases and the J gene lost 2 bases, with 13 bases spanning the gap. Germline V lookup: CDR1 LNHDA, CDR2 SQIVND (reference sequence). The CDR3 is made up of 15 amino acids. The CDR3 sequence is CASRAAEINTGELFF. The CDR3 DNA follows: TGTGCCAGTAGGGCGGCAGAGATTAACACCGGGGAGCTGTTTTTT. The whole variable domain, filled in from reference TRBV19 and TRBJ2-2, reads DGGITQSPKYLFRKEGQNVTLSCEQNLNHDAMYWYRQDPGQGLRLIYYSQIVNDFQKGDIAEGYSVSREKKESFPLTVTSAQKNPTAFYLCASRAAEINTGELFFGEGSRLTVL.

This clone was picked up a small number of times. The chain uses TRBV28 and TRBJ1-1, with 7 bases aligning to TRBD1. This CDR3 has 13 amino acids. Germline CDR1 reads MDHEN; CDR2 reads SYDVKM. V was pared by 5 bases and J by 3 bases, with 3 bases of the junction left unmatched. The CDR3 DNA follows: TGTGCCAGCAGTCCACAGGGGTACACTGAAGCTTTCTTT. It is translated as CASSPQGYTEAFF.

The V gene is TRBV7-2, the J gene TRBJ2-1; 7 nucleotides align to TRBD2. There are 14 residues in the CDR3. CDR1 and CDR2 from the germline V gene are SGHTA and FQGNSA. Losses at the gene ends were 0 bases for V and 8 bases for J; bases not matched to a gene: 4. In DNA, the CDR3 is TGTGCCAGCAGCTTAGCGCGGGAGAGAGATGAGCAGTTCTTC. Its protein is CASSLARERDEQFF.

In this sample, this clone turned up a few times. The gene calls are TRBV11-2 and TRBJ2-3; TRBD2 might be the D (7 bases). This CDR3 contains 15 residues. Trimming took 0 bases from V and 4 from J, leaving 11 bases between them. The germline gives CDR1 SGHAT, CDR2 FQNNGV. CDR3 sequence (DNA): TGTGCCAGCAGCTTAGAAGGCGGGGGCGCAGATACGCAGTATTTT. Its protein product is CASSLEGGGADTQYF.

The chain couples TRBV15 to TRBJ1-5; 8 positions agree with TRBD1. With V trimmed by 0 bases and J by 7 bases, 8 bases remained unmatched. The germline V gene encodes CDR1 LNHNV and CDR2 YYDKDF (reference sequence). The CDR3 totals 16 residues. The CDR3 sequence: CATSRDGFQGAQPQHF. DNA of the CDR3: TGTGCCACCAGCAGAGATGGTTTCCAGGGGGCACAGCCCCAGCATTTT. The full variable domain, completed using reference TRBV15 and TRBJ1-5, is DAMVIQNPRYQVTQFGKPVTLSCSQTLNHNVMYWYQQKSSQAPKLLFHYYDKDFNNEADTPDNFQSRRPNTSFCFLDIRSPGLGDTAMYLCATSRDGFQGAQPQHFGDGTRLSIL.

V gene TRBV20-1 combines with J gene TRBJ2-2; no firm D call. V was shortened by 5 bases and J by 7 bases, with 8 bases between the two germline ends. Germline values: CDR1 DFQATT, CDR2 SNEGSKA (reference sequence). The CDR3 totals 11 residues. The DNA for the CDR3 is TGCAGTGCTCGTTCCGGCGGGGAGCTGTTTTTT. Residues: CSARSGGELFF.

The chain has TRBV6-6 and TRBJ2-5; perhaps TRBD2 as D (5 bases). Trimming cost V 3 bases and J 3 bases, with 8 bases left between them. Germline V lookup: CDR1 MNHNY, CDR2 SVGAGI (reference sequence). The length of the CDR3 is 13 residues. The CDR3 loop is CASSYRAEETQYF. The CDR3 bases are TGTGCCAGCAGTTATCGAGCGGAAGAGACCCAGTACTTC.

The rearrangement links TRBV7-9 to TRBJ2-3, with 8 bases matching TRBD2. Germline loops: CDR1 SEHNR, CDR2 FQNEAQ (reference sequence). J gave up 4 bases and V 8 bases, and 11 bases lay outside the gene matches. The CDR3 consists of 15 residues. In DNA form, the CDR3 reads TGTGCCAGCTCCACCGCCGGGAGGGGGGCAGATACGCAGTATTTT. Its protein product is CASSTAGRGADTQYF.

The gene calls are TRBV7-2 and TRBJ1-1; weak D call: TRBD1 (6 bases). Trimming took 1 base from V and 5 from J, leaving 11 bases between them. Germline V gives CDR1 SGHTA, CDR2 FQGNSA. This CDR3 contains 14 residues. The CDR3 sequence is CASSLVRGSTEAFF. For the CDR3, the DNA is TGTGCCAGCAGCTTAGTTAGGGGGAGTACTGAAGCTTTCTTT.

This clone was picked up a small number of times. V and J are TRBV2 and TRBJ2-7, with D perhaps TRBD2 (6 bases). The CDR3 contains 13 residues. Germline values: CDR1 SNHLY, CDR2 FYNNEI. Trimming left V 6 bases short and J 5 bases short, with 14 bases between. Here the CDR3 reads CASRARWGDEQYV. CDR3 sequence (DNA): TGTGCCAGCAGAGCCAGGTGGGGGGACGAGCAGTACGTC.

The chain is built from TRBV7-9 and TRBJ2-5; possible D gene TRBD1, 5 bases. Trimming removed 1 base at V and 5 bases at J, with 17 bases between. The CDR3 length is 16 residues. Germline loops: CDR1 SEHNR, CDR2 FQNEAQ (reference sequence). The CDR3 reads CASSLGRMGRAETQYF. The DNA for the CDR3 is TGTGCCAGCAGCTTAGGCCGAATGGGCAGGGCGGAGACCCAGTACTTC.

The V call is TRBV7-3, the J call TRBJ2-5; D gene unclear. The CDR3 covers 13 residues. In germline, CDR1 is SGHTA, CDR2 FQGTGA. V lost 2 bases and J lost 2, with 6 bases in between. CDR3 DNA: TGTGCCAGCAGCTTAGCTATTCAAGAGACCCAGTACTTC. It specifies CASSLAIQETQYF.

CDR3 nucleotide sequence: TGTGCCAGCACCCCGGGGGGGGCCCAAGAGACCCAGTACTTC. Residues: CASTPGGAQETQYF. This chain joins TRBV7-2 and TRBJ2-5; 8 bases match TRBD2. Germline values: CDR1 SGHTA, CDR2 FQGNSA. The ends lost 7 bases at V and 1 base at J; junction bases unmatched: 5. The CDR3 has 14 amino acids.